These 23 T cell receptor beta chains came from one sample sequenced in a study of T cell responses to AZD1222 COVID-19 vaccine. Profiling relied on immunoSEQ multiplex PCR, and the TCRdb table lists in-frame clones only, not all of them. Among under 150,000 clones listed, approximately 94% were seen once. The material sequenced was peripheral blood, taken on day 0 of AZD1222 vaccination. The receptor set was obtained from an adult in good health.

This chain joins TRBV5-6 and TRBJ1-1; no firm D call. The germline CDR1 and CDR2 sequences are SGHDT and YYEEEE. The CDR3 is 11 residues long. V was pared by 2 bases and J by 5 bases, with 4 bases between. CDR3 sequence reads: CASSLETEAFF. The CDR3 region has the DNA TGTGCCAGCAGCTTAGAGACTGAAGCTTTCTTT.

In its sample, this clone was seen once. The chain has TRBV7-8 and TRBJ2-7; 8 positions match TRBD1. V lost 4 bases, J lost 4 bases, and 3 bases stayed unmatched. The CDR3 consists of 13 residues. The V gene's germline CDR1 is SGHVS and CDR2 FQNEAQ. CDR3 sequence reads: CASSSTGGYEQYF. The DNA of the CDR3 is TGTGCCAGCAGCTCCACAGGGGGGTACGAGCAGTACTTC.

The CDR3 DNA reads as TGTGCCAGTAGTATTGGGGCTCGGGAGGGGGCCTGGAACATTCAGTACTTC. This codes for CASSIGAREGAWNIQYF. This chain connects TRBV19 to TRBJ2-4, with a weak D call TRBD2 (8 bases). V gave up 3 bases and J gave up 7 bases, with 22 bases separating them. Germline V gives CDR1 LNHDA, CDR2 SQIVND (reference sequence). The CDR3 spans 17 residues.

The CDR3 bases are TGTGCCAGTAGTATCAAGTTCGGGACAGCCAACATCTATGGCTACACCTTC. Its translation is CASSIKFGTANIYGYTF. The chain couples TRBV19 to TRBJ1-2, with 7 bases matching TRBD1. CDR1 is LNHDA and CDR2 is SQIVND in the germline V gene (reference sequence). CDR3 length equals 17 residues. The ends lost 3 bases at V and 4 bases at J; junction bases unmatched: 14.

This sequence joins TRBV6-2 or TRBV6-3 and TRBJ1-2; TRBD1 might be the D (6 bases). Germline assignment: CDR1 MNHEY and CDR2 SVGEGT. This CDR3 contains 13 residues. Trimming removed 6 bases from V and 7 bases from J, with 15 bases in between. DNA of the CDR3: TGTGCCAGCAGCAACGGGGGGCAAGGTGGCTACACCTTC. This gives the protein CASSNGGQGGYTF.

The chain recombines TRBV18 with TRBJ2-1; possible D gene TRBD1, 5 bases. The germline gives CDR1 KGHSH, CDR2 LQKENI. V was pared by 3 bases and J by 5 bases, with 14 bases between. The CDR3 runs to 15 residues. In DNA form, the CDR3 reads TGTGCCAGCTCACCGACACTAATAGGGGACAATGAGCAGTTCTTC. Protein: CASSPTLIGDNEQFF.

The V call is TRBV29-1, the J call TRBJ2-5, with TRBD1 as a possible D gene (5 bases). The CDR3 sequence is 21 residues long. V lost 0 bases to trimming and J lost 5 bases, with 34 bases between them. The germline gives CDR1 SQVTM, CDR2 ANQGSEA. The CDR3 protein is CSVEDLGWGAGRGSFLETQYF. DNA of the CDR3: TGCAGCGTTGAAGATCTTGGGTGGGGCGCAGGTCGAGGCAGTTTCCTGGAGACCCAGTACTTC. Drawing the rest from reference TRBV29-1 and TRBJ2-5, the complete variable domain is SAVISQKPSRDICQRGTSLTIQCQVDSQVTMMFWYRQQPGQSLTLIATANQGSEATYESGFVIDKFPISRPNLTFSTLTVSNMSPEDSSIYLCSVEDLGWGAGRGSFLETQYFGPGTRLLVL.

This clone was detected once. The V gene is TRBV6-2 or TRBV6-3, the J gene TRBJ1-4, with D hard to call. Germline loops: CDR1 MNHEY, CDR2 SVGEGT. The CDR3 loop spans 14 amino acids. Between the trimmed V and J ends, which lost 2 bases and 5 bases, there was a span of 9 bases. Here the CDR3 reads CASSYGQRNEKLFF. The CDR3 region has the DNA TGTGCCAGCAGTTACGGGCAGAGGAATGAAAAACTGTTTTTT.

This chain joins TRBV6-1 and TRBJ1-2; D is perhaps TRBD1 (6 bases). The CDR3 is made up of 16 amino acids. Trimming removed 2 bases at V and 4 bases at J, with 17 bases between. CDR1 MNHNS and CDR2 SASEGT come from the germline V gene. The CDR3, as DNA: TGTGCCAGCAGTGAAAACAGGGCCCAACGGATCTATGGCTACACCTTC. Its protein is CASSENRAQRIYGYTF.

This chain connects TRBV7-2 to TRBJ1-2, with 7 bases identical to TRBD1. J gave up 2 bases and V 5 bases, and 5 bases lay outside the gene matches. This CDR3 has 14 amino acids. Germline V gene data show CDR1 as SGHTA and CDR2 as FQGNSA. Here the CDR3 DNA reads TGTGCCAGCAGCCCCCAGGGGGACAACTATGGCTACACCTTC. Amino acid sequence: CASSPQGDNYGYTF.

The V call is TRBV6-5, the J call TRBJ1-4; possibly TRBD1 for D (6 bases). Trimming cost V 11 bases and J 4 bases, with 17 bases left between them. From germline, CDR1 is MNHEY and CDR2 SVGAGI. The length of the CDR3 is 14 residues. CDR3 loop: CALRGGAGNEKLFF. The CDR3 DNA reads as TGTGCCCTCCGGGGGGGCGCCGGTAATGAAAAACTGTTTTTT.

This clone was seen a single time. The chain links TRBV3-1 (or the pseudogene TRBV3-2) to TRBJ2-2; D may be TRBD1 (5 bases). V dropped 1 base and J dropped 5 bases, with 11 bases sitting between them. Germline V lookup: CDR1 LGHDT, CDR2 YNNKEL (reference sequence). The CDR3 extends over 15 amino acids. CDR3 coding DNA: TGTGCCAGCAGCCAAGGTCGCAGGGTTACCGGGGAGCTGTTTTTT. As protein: CASSQGRRVTGELFF.

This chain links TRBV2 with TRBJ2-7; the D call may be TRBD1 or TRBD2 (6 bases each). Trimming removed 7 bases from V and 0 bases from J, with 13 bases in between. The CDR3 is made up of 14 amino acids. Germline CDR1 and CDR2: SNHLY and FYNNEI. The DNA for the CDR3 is TGTGCCAGCAAGGGGGGCGGAAGCTCCTACGAGCAGTACTTC. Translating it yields CASKGGGSSYEQYF.

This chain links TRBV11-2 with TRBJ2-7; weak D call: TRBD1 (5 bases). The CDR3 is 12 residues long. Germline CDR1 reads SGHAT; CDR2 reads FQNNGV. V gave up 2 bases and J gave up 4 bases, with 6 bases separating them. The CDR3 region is CASSLTGYEQYF. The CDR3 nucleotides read TGTGCCAGCAGCTTAACAGGTTACGAGCAGTACTTC.

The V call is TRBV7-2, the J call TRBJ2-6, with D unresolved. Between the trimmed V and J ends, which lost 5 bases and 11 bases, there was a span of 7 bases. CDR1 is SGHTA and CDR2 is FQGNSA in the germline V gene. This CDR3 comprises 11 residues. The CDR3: CASSPSHVLTF. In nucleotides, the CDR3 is TGTGCCAGCAGCCCCTCCCACGTCCTGACTTTC.

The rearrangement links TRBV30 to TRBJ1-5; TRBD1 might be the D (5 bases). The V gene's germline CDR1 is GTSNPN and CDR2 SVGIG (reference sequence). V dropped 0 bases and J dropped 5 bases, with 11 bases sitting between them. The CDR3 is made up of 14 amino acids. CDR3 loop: CAWSVWGGDQPQHF. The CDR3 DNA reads TGTGCCTGGAGTGTATGGGGAGGGGATCAGCCCCAGCATTTT.

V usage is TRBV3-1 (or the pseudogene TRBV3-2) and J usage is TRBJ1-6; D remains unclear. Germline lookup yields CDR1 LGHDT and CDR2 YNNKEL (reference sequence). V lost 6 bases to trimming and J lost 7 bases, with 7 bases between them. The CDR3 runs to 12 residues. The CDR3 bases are TGTGCCAGCAGTGATCGAAATTCACCCCTCCACTTT. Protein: CASSDRNSPLHF.

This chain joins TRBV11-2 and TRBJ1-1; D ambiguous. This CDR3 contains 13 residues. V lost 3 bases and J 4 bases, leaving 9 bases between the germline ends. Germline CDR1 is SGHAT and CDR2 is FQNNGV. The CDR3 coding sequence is TGTGCCAGCAGCTTTGCCCGGGGCACTGAAGCTTTCTTT. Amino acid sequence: CASSFARGTEAFF.

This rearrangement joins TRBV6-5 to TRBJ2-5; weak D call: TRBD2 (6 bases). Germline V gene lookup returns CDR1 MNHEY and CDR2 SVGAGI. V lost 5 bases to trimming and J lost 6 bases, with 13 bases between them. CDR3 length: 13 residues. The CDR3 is CASSTLLAKTQYF. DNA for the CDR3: TGTGCCAGCAGTACGCTACTAGCAAAGACCCAGTACTTC.

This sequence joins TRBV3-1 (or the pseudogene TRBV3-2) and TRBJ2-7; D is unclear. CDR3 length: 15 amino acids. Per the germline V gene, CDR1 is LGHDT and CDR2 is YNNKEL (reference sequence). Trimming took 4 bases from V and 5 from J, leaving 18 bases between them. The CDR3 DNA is TGTGCCAGCAGCCGCGTCGCGCGGTTTGAACACGAGCAGTACTTC. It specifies CASSRVARFEHEQYF.

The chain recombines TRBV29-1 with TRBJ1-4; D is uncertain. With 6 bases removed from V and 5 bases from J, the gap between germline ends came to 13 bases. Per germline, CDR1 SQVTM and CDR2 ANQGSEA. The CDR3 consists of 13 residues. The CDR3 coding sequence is TGCAGCGTATCGGGTAGCGGGAATGAAAAACTGTTTTTT. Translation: CSVSGSGNEKLFF.

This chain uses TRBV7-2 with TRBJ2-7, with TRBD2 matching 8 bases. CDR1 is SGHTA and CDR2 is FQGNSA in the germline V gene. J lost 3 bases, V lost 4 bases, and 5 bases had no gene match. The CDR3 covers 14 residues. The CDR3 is CASSSGGASYEQYF. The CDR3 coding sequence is TGTGCCAGCAGCTCGGGGGGGGCAAGCTACGAGCAGTACTTC.

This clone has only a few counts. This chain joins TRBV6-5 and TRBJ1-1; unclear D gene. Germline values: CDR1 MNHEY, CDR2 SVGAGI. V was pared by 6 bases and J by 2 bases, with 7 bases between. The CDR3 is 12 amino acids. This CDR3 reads CASRTPNTEAFF. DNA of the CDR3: TGTGCCAGCAGGACGCCTAACACTGAAGCTTTCTTT.